These T cell receptor beta chains were read from a single sample in a study of T cells after yellow fever vaccination. MiXCR was run by TCRdb on the 5' RACE reads, yielding one entry per CDR3 protein. The table lists 310,000 or so distinct CDR3 sequences, 6.8% of them singletons. This specimen consisted of PBMCs, obtained more than 35 days after the first yellow fever vaccination. Every receptor here comes from a man aged 18-30 years who received the YFV17D yellow fever vaccine. Each CDR3 is given with its conserved first and last residue. A D gene is named only where the DNA matches it firmly. Clone size is shown for a subset of rows, as once, few, many or a class of expanded clone.

TRBJ2-6,TRBV19,-,few,TGTGCCAGTAGTGCGGACGGCTCTGGGGCCAACGTCCTGACTTTC,CASSADGSGANVLTF
TRBJ2-7,TRBV6-5,TRBD2,many,TGTGCCAGCAGTTTACCCCCACCCGCTAGCGGGGCGCTCTACGAGCAGTACTTC,CASSLPPPASGALYEQYF
TRBJ2-3,TRBV7-9,TRBD2,-,TGTGCCAGCAGCCCTAGCGGGGGGGCCAAAGATACGCAGTATTTT,CASSPSGGAKDTQYF
TRBJ2-7,TRBV12-3/TRBV12-4,-,-,TGTGCCAGCAGCCCAAATTTACAGACCTACGAGCAGTACTTC,CASSPNLQTYEQYF
TRBJ1-1,TRBV7-9,-,-,TGTGCCAGCAGCTTAGACCGGGTCACTGAAGCTTTCTTT,CASSLDRVTEAFF
TRBJ2-7,TRBV7-6,-,-,TGTGCCAGCAGCTTACTAGGTGGTGGCGAGCAGTACTTC,CASSLLGGGEQYF
TRBJ1-6,TRBV5-1,-,few,TGCGCCAGCAGCTTGGACGGAACCAATTCACCCCTCCACTTT,CASSLDGTNSPLHF
TRBJ2-5,TRBV29-1,-,many,TGCAGCGTTGAAGGCGGGGTAGAGACCCAGTACTTC,CSVEGGVETQYF
TRBJ2-3,TRBV4-1,-,-,TGCGCCAGCAGCCTCGAAGGGACGGGCGTGGATACGCAGTATTTT,CASSLEGTGVDTQYF
TRBJ2-3,TRBV6-2/TRBV6-3,-,-,TGTGCCAGCAGTTACTCGAAGTTAGCGGGCACAGATACGCAGTATTTT,CASSYSKLAGTDTQYF
TRBJ2-3,TRBV5-1,-,-,TGCGCCAGCAGCTTGGGATCCAGGAGCGCAGATACGCAGTATTTT,CASSLGSRSADTQYF
TRBJ2-1,TRBV20-1,-,many,TGCAGTTGGCGTGAGCAGTTCTTC,CSWREQFF
TRBJ1-5,TRBV28,-,few,TGTGCCAGCAGTTTGATAGCCAGGGCCCTACTCAATCAGCCCCAGCATTTT,CASSLIARALLNQPQHF
TRBJ2-1,TRBV20-1,-,few,TGCAGTGCTAGATATCGTCTTGTGGATGAGCAGTTCTTC,CSARYRLVDEQFF
TRBJ2-3,TRBV13,TRBD2,many,TGTGCCAGCAGTACTAGCGGGGGCTCCGATACGCAGTATTTT,CASSTSGGSDTQYF
TRBJ2-3,TRBV24-1,TRBD2,few,TGTGCCACCAGTGAGCGCGGGGGGCTCACAGATACGCAGTATTTT,CATSERGGLTDTQYF
TRBJ2-1,TRBV29-1,-,many,TGCAGCGTTGAAGGAGGACAGCGGGGCACCTACAATGAGCAGTTCTTC,CSVEGGQRGTYNEQFF
TRBJ2-1,TRBV7-2,-,many,TGTGCCAGCAGCTCTACAGGAGGCCAGAGGGATGAGCAGTTCTTC,CASSSTGGQRDEQFF
TRBJ2-5,TRBV14,-,many,TGTGCCAGCAGCCAAGATGCGTCCCAGTACTTC,CASSQDASQYF
TRBJ1-4,TRBV29-1,-,many,TGCAGCGTTGAGGCGGATAATGAAAAACTGTTTTTT,CSVEADNEKLFF
TRBJ2-2,TRBV5-1,-,-,TGCGCCAGCAGCTTGATCGGGGTTGACAACCTGGGGTTTTTT,CASSLIGVDNLGFF
TRBJ2-2,TRBV6-5,-,few,TGTGCCAGCAGTTTGTTGGGACCCTTCACCGGGGAGCTGTTTTTT,CASSLLGPFTGELFF
TRBJ1-1,TRBV6-1,-,few,TGTGCCAGCAGTGAAGTTGAGGGTACTGAAGCTTTCTTT,CASSEVEGTEAFF
TRBJ1-1,TRBV12-3/TRBV12-4,TRBD1,few,TGTGCCAGCAGTTTATCAGGGACAGGGGTTGAAGCTTTCTTT,CASSLSGTGVEAFF
TRBJ1-4,TRBV4-3,-,-,TGCGCCAGCAGCTCCTCAGTCTTGAGGGGATGGGAAAAACTGTTTTTT,CASSSSVLRGWEKLFF
TRBJ1-6,TRBV6-2/TRBV6-3,-,few,TGTGCCAGCAGTTGGGGGACCCAACTCCACTTT,CASSWGTQLHF
TRBJ1-5,TRBV5-6,TRBD1,-,TGTGCCAGCAGCATAGGACAGGGGCGGAATCAGCCCCAGCATTTT,CASSIGQGRNQPQHF
TRBJ2-3,TRBV7-2,-,few,TGTGCCAGCAGCCCGGGACACCGCAGAACTACAGATACGCAGTATTTT,CASSPGHRRTTDTQYF
TRBJ2-3,TRBV5-1,TRBD2,-,TGCGCCGTCGGTTCGGGACTAAGCACAGATACGCAGTATTTT,CAVGSGLSTDTQYF